This T cell receptor (beta chain) was recorded in a study of blood T cell repertoires in COVID-19. Turning to the study itself: Spain, Italy and the United States supplied samples that represented acute and convalescent COVID-19. From T cells, B-cell-depleted T cells, or PBMCs came the material, which was cDNA or gDNA.

Seattle's cohort entered during active infection and was followed longitudinally. Original data processing: How many nucleated cells were present was estimated from reference gene primer amplification. Using immunoSEQ multiplex PCR, the repertoire was profiled, and TCRdb retains in-frame clones only, with some absent. That table gives V, J and clone size, and the DNA gave D and trimming. In the table there are 190,000 or so clones, about 93% of which are singletons. Germline lookup yields CDR1 SGHAT and CDR2 FQNNGV. V shed 5 bases and J 7 bases; nucleotides not matched to a gene: 9. The CDR3 runs to 15 residues.

The genes are TRBV11-2 and TRBJ2-1, with 9 bases that match TRBD1. This clonotype originated in a man aged 25-40 years with COVID-19, enrolled during active disease. The sample comprised peripheral blood. The CDR3 DNA follows: TGTGCCAGCAGCCACCGGGACAGGGCGTGGAATGAGCAGTTCTTC. It translates to CASSHRDRAWNEQFF.